The 27 T cell receptor beta chains given below trace back to one sample, sequenced in a study of T cells after yellow fever vaccination. TCRdb reanalysed the 5' RACE reads using MiXCR and keeps one entry per CDR3 protein. The repertoire includes nearly 350,000 distinct CDR3 sequences, roughly 7.5% of them detected once, and around 17% sits in the top ten. This specimen was PBMCs, taken approximately 40 days after the first yellow fever vaccination. The origin of the receptors is a man between 18 and 29 years old who received the YFV17D yellow fever vaccine.

The J gene is TRBJ2-3, the V gene TRBV20-1, with D possibly matching TRBD1 (6 bases). CDR3 length: 15 amino acids. V lost 3 bases to trimming and J lost 4 bases, with 17 bases between them. CDR1 is DFQATT, CDR2 SNEGSKA, per germline (reference sequence). The chain's CDR3 is CSARKVHRDADTQYF. The CDR3 nucleotides read TGCAGTGCTAGGAAAGTACACAGGGACGCAGATACGCAGTATTTT.

This clonotype was recorded at least ten times. The chain joins TRBV5-5 to TRBJ2-1; no definite D call. CDR1 and CDR2 (germline): SGHKS, YYEKEE (reference sequence). CDR3 length: 17 residues. Trimming shortened V by 1 base and J by 8 bases, and 22 bases separated the two germline ends. CDR3 protein: CASSLFGLNSEGDEQFF. As DNA, the CDR3 is TGTGCCAGCAGCTTGTTCGGGCTTAATTCCGAAGGCGATGAGCAGTTCTTC.

This sequence joins TRBV5-1 and TRBJ1-1; the match to TRBD1 covers 8 bases. The germline gives CDR1 SGHRS, CDR2 YFSETQ. Losses at the gene ends were 0 bases for V and 4 bases for J; bases not matched to a gene: 8. This CDR3 comprises 16 residues. The CDR3 sequence: CASSLDSAGGITEAFF. CDR3 DNA: TGCGCCAGCAGCTTGGACTCGGCAGGGGGCATCACTGAAGCTTTCTTT.

This clonotype was seen a handful of times. The rearrangement links TRBV5-1 to TRBJ2-1; no clear D gene. CDR3 size: 17 residues. V dropped 0 bases and J dropped 0 bases, with 13 bases sitting between them. The germline CDR1 and CDR2 sequences are SGHRS and YFSETQ. The CDR3, as DNA: TGCGCCAGCAGCTTGGGCGCACGAACGGGCTCCTACAATGAGCAGTTCTTC. Translation gives CASSLGARTGSYNEQFF.

This clonotype was detected a few times. The V call is TRBV7-2, the J call TRBJ1-4, with 7 bases fitting TRBD1. Germline V gene data show CDR1 as SGHTA and CDR2 as FQGNSA. This CDR3 is 16 amino acids long. V shed 6 bases, J shed 1 base, and the junction held 8 bases outside the gene matches. The CDR3 is CASSSGQAKTNEKLFF. CDR3 DNA: TGTGCCAGCAGTTCCGGACAGGCCAAAACTAATGAAAAACTGTTTTTT.

This clonotype was detected a few times. CDR3 bases: TGTGCCAGCAGGAGGGGAACAGCCATCTATAATTCACCCCTCCACTTT. Translating it yields CASRRGTAIYNSPLHF. The chain links TRBV6-2 or TRBV6-3 to TRBJ1-6; a weak D match, TRBD1 (5 bases). The germline V gene has CDR1 MNHEY and CDR2 SVGEGT. V was cut by 6 bases and J by 3 bases, with 15 bases left in between. The CDR3 runs 16 residues.

About this clonotype itself: A read error may explain this, as a much larger clone is one base away. The chain has TRBV6-1 and TRBJ2-5; TRBD2 matches at 8 bases. Germline V lookup: CDR1 MNHNS, CDR2 SASEGT. CDR3 length: 16 residues. The CDR3 DNA follows: TGTGCCGGCAGTGCCCTAGGACGGGGGGGCCAAGAGACCCAGTACTTC. It encodes CAGSALGRGGQETQYF.

This clonotype showed up just a few times. For the CDR3, the DNA is TGTGCCTGGAGTGTAGGGTGGGGTCAGCCCCAGCATTTT. This encodes CAWSVGWGQPQHF. The genes are TRBV30 and TRBJ1-5; no clear D. V gave up 0 bases and J gave up 6 bases, with 9 bases separating them. CDR3 length equals 13 residues. Germline CDR1 GTSNPN, CDR2 SVGIG (reference sequence). The whole variable domain, filled in from reference TRBV30 and TRBJ1-5, reads SQTIHQWPATLVQPVGSPLSLECTVEGTSNPNLYWYRQAAGRGLQLLFYSVGIGQISSEVPQNLSASRPQDRQFILSSKKLLLSDSGFYLCAWSVGWGQPQHFGDGTRLSIL.

There are a few counts of this clonotype. J is TRBJ1-6 and V is TRBV18, with D unclear. Per germline, CDR1 KGHSH and CDR2 LQKENI. This CDR3 contains 15 residues. The ends were cut back, 3 bases at V and 11 bases at J, with 17 bases in the middle. CDR3 in DNA: TGTGCCAGCTCACCGCCCGGGCGACTAAGCCCACCCCTCCACTTT. Translation: CASSPPGRLSPPLHF.

This clonotype was detected only a few times. V usage is TRBV12-3 or TRBV12-4 and J usage is TRBJ2-5; 10 bases are a match to TRBD1. Losses at the gene ends were 5 bases for V and 5 bases for J; bases not matched to a gene: 8. The CDR3 has 15 amino acids. CDR3 in DNA: TGTGCCAGCAGTCTAGGACAGGGGGAAGAGGAGACCCAGTACTTC. It yields the protein CASSLGQGEEETQYF.

This clonotype was seen a handful of times. This chain joins TRBV5-1 and TRBJ2-1, with D possibly matching TRBD1 (6 bases). The CDR3 runs 12 residues. Germline V CDR1 and CDR2: SGHRS, YFSETQ. Between the trimmed V and J ends, which lost 5 bases and 5 bases, there was a span of 8 bases. The CDR3 DNA reads as TGCGCCAGCAGAAGGGGGAACAATGAGCAGTTCTTC. This codes for CASRRGNNEQFF.

This clonotype was seen ten or more times. The rearrangement uses TRBV7-8 and TRBJ2-5; the D is unclear. The CDR3 sequence is 12 residues long. Germline values: CDR1 SGHVS, CDR2 FQNEAQ. Trimming took off 0 bases at V and 5 bases at J, with 4 bases between the two ends. The CDR3 reads CASSLAFETQYF. CDR3 sequence (DNA): TGTGCCAGCAGCTTAGCGTTCGAGACCCAGTACTTC.

This clonotype came up many times. The rearrangement joins TRBV19 to TRBJ2-1; TRBD2 matches 7 bases. Per the germline V gene, CDR1 is LNHDA and CDR2 is SQIVND (reference sequence). This CDR3 comprises 15 residues. V shed 6 bases and J 4 bases; nucleotides not matched to a gene: 9. CDR3 sequence: CASRPSSGQYNEQFF. In nucleotides, the CDR3 is TGTGCCAGTAGACCCTCTAGCGGCCAATACAATGAGCAGTTCTTC.

This clonotype appeared a few times. This rearrangement joins TRBV5-1 to TRBJ1-2; D is uncertain. CDR3 length: 15 amino acids. CDR1 and CDR2 (germline): SGHRS, YFSETQ. The germline V and J ends were trimmed by 3 bases and 7 bases, with 19 bases remaining between them. For the CDR3, the DNA is TGCGCCAGCAGCTCCGCCACTTCCGACGGCGCTGGCTACACCTTC. Translated, it gives CASSSATSDGAGYTF.

This clonotype has ten or more counts. V gene TRBV20-1 combines with J gene TRBJ1-1, with 9 nucleotides matching TRBD1. Germline lookup yields CDR1 DFQATT and CDR2 SNEGSKA (reference sequence). CDR3 length equals 12 residues. After removal of 6 bases from V and 7 bases from J, the junction contained 6 bases not matched to a gene. CDR3: CSASRDRDEAFF. For the CDR3, the DNA is TGCAGTGCGAGCCGGGACAGGGATGAAGCTTTCTTT.

This clonotype was recorded a few times. The V and J genes are TRBV6-2 or TRBV6-3 and TRBJ2-7; possibly TRBD2 for D (6 bases). The CDR3 runs to 15 residues. CDR1 and CDR2 (germline): MNHEY, SVGEGT. Trimming stripped 5 bases from V and 3 bases from J, with 17 bases between. For the CDR3, the DNA is TGTGCCAGCAGTCGCCCGCGGGACTTCAACTACGAGCAGTACTTC. Its translation: CASSRPRDFNYEQYF.

This clonotype was seen more than once but under ten times. This chain links TRBV12-3 or TRBV12-4 with TRBJ2-1, with 7 bases fitting TRBD1. The CDR3 sequence is 14 residues long. Unmatched junction bases numbered 4, after V lost 6 bases and J lost 2 bases. CDR3: CASSQDRPYNEQFF. For the CDR3, the DNA is TGTGCCAGCAGCCAGGACAGGCCCTACAATGAGCAGTTCTTC.

The sample holds a few counts of this clonotype. The V call is TRBV20-1, the J call TRBJ2-3, with D possibly being TRBD1 or TRBD2 (5 bases each). CDR3 length: 13 residues. The V and J ends lost 3 bases and 1 base respectively, with 8 bases between them. Per germline, CDR1 DFQATT and CDR2 SNEGSKA (reference sequence). The CDR3 protein is CSASGTGTDTQYF. The CDR3 nucleotides read TGCAGTGCTAGTGGGACGGGCACAGATACGCAGTATTTT.

Notes on this clonotype: An end of the junction does not agree with germline; a read error may underlie this. The rearrangement uses TRBV7-3 and TRBJ2-2, with D perhaps matching TRBD2 (5 bases). Germline CDR1 and CDR2: SGHTA and FQGTGA. The CDR3 extends over 16 amino acids. CDR3: CASSLTSAGNTGELVF. The CDR3, as DNA: TGTGCCAGCAGCTTAACCTCCGCTGGAAACACCGGGGAGCTGGTTTTT.

V gene TRBV9 combines with J gene TRBJ1-1, with 9 bases matching TRBD1. CDR3 size: 16 residues. The J segment lost 8 bases and the V segment lost 4 bases, leaving 15 bases of the junction unmatched. Germline CDR1 and CDR2: SGDLS and YYNGEE. CDR3: CASSLRGDRVISEAFF. The CDR3 DNA reads as TGTGCCAGCAGCCTGCGGGGGGACAGGGTTATATCGGAAGCTTTCTTT. The whole variable domain, filled in from reference TRBV9 and TRBJ1-1, reads DSGVTQTPKHLITATGQRVTLRCSPRSGDLSVYWYQQSLDQGLQFLIQYYNGEERAKGNILERFSAQQFPDLHSELNLSSLELGDSALYFCASSLRGDRVISEAFFGQGTRLTVV.

The chain has TRBV15 and TRBJ1-2; D unresolved. Trimming stripped 3 bases from V and 1 base from J, with 6 bases between. Germline V CDR1 and CDR2: LNHNV, YYDKDF (reference sequence). The CDR3 runs 13 residues. The CDR3 coding sequence is TGTGCCACCAGCAGGGACGTTAACTATGGCTACACCTTC. It translates to CATSRDVNYGYTF.

This chain links TRBV10-3 with TRBJ1-5, with TRBD1 matching 9 bases. CDR1 is ENHRY, CDR2 SYGVKD, per germline. Trimming at V came to 0 bases and at J to 6 bases, leaving 6 bases not matched to a gene. CDR3 length: 16 amino acids. CDR3 protein: CAISESGQGKGQPQHF. The CDR3 DNA sequence: TGTGCCATCAGTGAGTCCGGACAGGGGAAAGGTCAGCCCCAGCATTTT.

This clonotype was seen a handful of times. The CDR3 spells CASSVTGTGPQETQYF. The CDR3 bases are TGTGCCAGCAGCGTCACCGGGACTGGCCCCCAGGAGACCCAGTACTTC. The V and J genes are TRBV9 and TRBJ2-5, with D tentatively TRBD2 (6 bases). Germline loops: CDR1 SGDLS, CDR2 YYNGEE. Trimming cost V 2 bases and J 5 bases, with 19 bases left between them. CDR3 size: 16 residues.

This clonotype turned up a few times. V gene TRBV29-1 combines with J gene TRBJ2-3; unclear D gene. Germline loops: CDR1 SQVTM, CDR2 ANQGSEA. This CDR3 is 14 amino acids long. Trimming removed 4 bases at V and 1 base at J, with 12 bases between. CDR3 nucleotide sequence: TGCAGCGTTGCTACGGGCCGCGGCACAGATACGCAGTATTTT. Protein: CSVATGRGTDTQYF.

At least ten counts were recorded for this clonotype. In nucleotides, the CDR3 is TGCAGTGCTAGATCCGGGACTAGCGGGGGGCGTGCCCAGTACTTC. Its protein product is CSARSGTSGGRAQYF. The chain joins TRBV20-1 to TRBJ2-5, with 15 bases fitting TRBD2. Germline V gene sequence: CDR1 DFQATT, CDR2 SNEGSKA (reference sequence). The CDR3 sequence is 15 residues long. After removal of 2 bases from V and 9 bases from J, the junction contained 7 bases not matched to a gene.

This clonotype was counted between two and nine times. The gene calls are TRBV6-5 and TRBJ2-4; D unresolved. The ends were cut back, 2 bases at V and 0 bases at J, with 5 bases in the middle. Germline values: CDR1 MNHEY, CDR2 SVGAGI. This CDR3 is 14 amino acids long. CDR3 coding DNA: TGTGCCAGCAGTTACGAGAGAGCCAAAAACATTCAGTACTTC. As protein: CASSYERAKNIQYF.

This clonotype was found a few times. The CDR3 spells CASKANRETGINTNEQYV. DNA of the CDR3: TGCGCCAGCAAAGCGAACCGGGAGACAGGGATTAACACCAACGAGCAGTACGTC. The gene calls are TRBV5-1 and TRBJ2-7; D is perhaps TRBD1 (7 bases). Germline V gene lookup returns CDR1 SGHRS and CDR2 YFSETQ. The CDR3 consists of 18 residues. The V end was cut by 6 bases, the J end by 5 bases, with 30 bases between.